This T cell receptor (beta chain) was found in a study of control samples from healthy donors and cancer patients. Measured with immunoSEQ multiplex PCR; TCRdb has only the in-frame clones, and not every one. This repertoire shows 78,000 or so clones, nearly 90% found once; its top ten account for 5% to 7%. The V end was cut by 3 bases, the J end by 4 bases, with 9 bases between. The CDR3 sequence is 13 residues long. Per germline, CDR1 LGHDT and CDR2 YNNKEL (reference sequence). The origin of this receptor is a woman aged 50 to 60 in good health. The chain joins TRBV3-1 (or the pseudogene TRBV3-2) to TRBJ1-1; D gene unclear. Sequenced sample: blood. The CDR3 protein is CASSQSAGTEAFF. The CDR3 nucleotides are TGTGCCAGCAGCCAGAGCGCTGGCACTGAAGCTTTCTTT.